These 29 T cell receptor beta chains share one sample of origin, sequenced in a study of shared clonotypes between healthy human individuals. TCRdb's table, derived via immunoSEQ multiplex PCR, lists solely in-frame clones and lacks some. This sample carries 800,000 to 1,200,000 clones, approximately 80% of them seen once, and the ten largest clones take approximately 0.5%. The source material was memory CD4+ T cells from PBMCs. Subset of the sample: CD45RA-negative fraction. These receptors came from a man younger than 30 in good health. Some clones in this sample may be carry-over from other donors' samples.

This chain connects TRBV15 to TRBJ2-1; D ambiguous. Per germline, CDR1 LNHNV and CDR2 YYDKDF (reference sequence). The CDR3 is 13 amino acids. V lost 5 bases and J 1 base, leaving 6 bases between the germline ends. The CDR3 reads CATSYISYNEQFF. DNA of the CDR3: TGTGCCACCAGCTACATATCCTACAATGAGCAGTTCTTC.

The chain employs TRBV5-1 and TRBJ2-7; 9 bases agree with TRBD1. Trimming removed 6 bases from V and 4 bases from J; junction bases left unmatched: 8. The germline gives CDR1 SGHRS, CDR2 YFSETQ. The CDR3 sequence is 14 residues long. The CDR3 DNA follows: TGCGCCAGCACTGAACAGGGGGCTGAGTACGAGCAGTACTTC. It is translated as CASTEQGAEYEQYF.

The chain joins TRBV4-3 to TRBJ1-5, with no clear D. This CDR3 region has 16 residues. The germline V gene encodes CDR1 LGHNA and CDR2 YSLEER. V was shortened by 0 bases and J by 5 bases, with 14 bases between the two germline ends. CDR3 bases: TGCGCCAGCAGCCAAGATATCACCCCAGGATATCAGCCCCAGCATTTT. This codes for CASSQDITPGYQPQHF.

On this clone: Given a far larger clone just one base away, this is likely a sequencing read error. This chain joins TRBV30 and TRBJ1-2; D is uncertain. The CDR3 loop spans 16 amino acids. Germline CDR1 GTSNPN, CDR2 SVGIG (reference sequence). V lost 8 bases to trimming and J lost 0 bases, with 22 bases between them. CDR3 sequence reads: CARAPPGQSANYGYTF. The CDR3 nucleotides are TGTGCCCGGGCACCCCCGGGTCAATCGGCTAACTATGGCTACACCTTC.

This clone was seen a few times. This chain connects TRBV2 to TRBJ1-1; D call uncertain. This CDR3 has 14 residues. Trimming removed 6 bases at V and 4 bases at J, with 15 bases between. Germline V lookup: CDR1 SNHLY, CDR2 FYNNEI. The CDR3 DNA sequence: TGTGCCAGCAGGCCACGCAGTTTGACCACTGAAGCTTTCTTT. It specifies CASRPRSLTTEAFF.

The chain has TRBV5-1 and TRBJ2-2, with a weak D call TRBD2 (5 bases). Trimming took off 4 bases at V and 1 base at J, with 17 bases between the two ends. The germline V gene has CDR1 SGHRS and CDR2 YFSETQ. This CDR3 comprises 17 residues. The CDR3 loop reads CASSPGLDPLNTGELFF. The DNA for the CDR3 is TGCGCCAGCAGCCCTGGACTGGACCCCTTGAACACCGGGGAGCTGTTTTTT.

In nucleotides, the CDR3 is TGTGCCAGCAGTTACAACAGCCGGGGTGGCTACACCTTC. It specifies CASSYNSRGGYTF. J is TRBJ1-2 and V is TRBV6-6; D unresolved. V lost 2 bases, J lost 7 bases, and 11 bases lay in between. The CDR3 consists of 13 residues. Germline lookup yields CDR1 MNHNY and CDR2 SVGAGI (reference sequence).

The rearrangement uses TRBV2 and TRBJ2-2; either TRBD1 or TRBD2 may fit D (5 bases each). V gave up 6 bases and J gave up 3 bases, with 20 bases separating them. The germline V gene has CDR1 SNHLY and CDR2 FYNNEI. This CDR3 has 17 amino acids. The CDR3 loop is CASRARSWDDDTGELFF. The CDR3 nucleotides are TGTGCCAGCAGAGCCCGGTCCTGGGACGACGACACCGGGGAGCTGTTTTTT. Drawing the rest from reference TRBV2 and TRBJ2-2, the complete variable domain is EPEVTQTPSHQVTQMGQEVILRCVPISNHLYFYWYRQILGQKVEFLVSFYNNEISEKSEIFDDQFSVERPDGSNFTLKIRSTKLEDSAMYFCASRARSWDDDTGELFFGEGSRLTVL.

The V and J genes are TRBV30 and TRBJ2-7, with 12 bases matching TRBD1. After removal of 2 bases from V and 9 bases from J, the junction contained 8 bases not matched to a gene. CDR1 is GTSNPN and CDR2 is SVGIG in the germline V gene (reference sequence). The length of the CDR3 is 14 residues. CDR3 region: CAWSIGTGGVGQYF. The CDR3 nucleotides read TGTGCCTGGAGTATAGGGACAGGGGGCGTGGGGCAGTACTTC.

The chain has TRBV6-1 and TRBJ1-2, with 7 bases identical to TRBD1. V lost 11 bases, J lost 6 bases, and 12 bases stayed unmatched. CDR1 is MNHNS, CDR2 SASEGT, per germline. The CDR3 is 13 residues long. The CDR3 spells CAGQGVFGDGYTF. CDR3 sequence (DNA): TGTGCCGGTCAGGGGGTTTTTGGGGATGGCTACACCTTC.

This chain links TRBV6-5 with TRBJ2-5; the match to TRBD1 covers 8 bases. Trimming cost V 5 bases and J 1 base; bases outside gene matches: 3. CDR1 and CDR2 (germline): MNHEY, SVGAGI. This CDR3 is built from 14 residues. Here the CDR3 reads CASSRGTGQETQYF. Here the CDR3 DNA reads TGTGCCAGCAGTCGAGGGACAGGCCAAGAGACCCAGTACTTC.

The chain recombines TRBV15 with TRBJ2-5; D not certain. V lost 6 bases and J lost 1, with 6 bases in between. CDR3 length: 12 amino acids. Germline V gene sequence: CDR1 LNHNV, CDR2 YYDKDF (reference sequence). CDR3 in DNA: TGTGCCACCAGTCCAGCCCAAGAGACCCAGTACTTC. This translates into CATSPAQETQYF. Supplemented by reference TRBV15 and TRBJ2-5, the full variable domain reads DAMVIQNPRYQVTQFGKPVTLSCSQTLNHNVMYWYQQKSSQAPKLLFHYYDKDFNNEADTPDNFQSRRPNTSFCFLDIRSPGLGDTAMYLCATSPAQETQYFGPGTRLLVL.

This clone was observed a single time. The chain is built from TRBV19 and TRBJ1-4, with D unclear. CDR3 length equals 15 residues. From germline, CDR1 is LNHDA and CDR2 SQIVND (reference sequence). V lost 5 bases and J 8 bases, leaving 18 bases between the germline ends. The CDR3 spells CASSPIHAIGEKLFF. DNA of the CDR3: TGTGCCAGTAGTCCAATACACGCAATCGGGGAAAAACTGTTTTTT.

V usage is TRBV7-2 and J usage is TRBJ1-4; 7 positions agree with TRBD1. Germline CDR1 reads SGHTA; CDR2 reads FQGNSA. After removal of 5 bases from V and 8 bases from J, the junction contained 11 bases not matched to a gene. The CDR3 loop spans 15 amino acids. The CDR3 nucleotides read TGTGCCAGCAGCCCCAGACAGGGCGGGGGGGAAAAACTGTTTTTT. This encodes CASSPRQGGGEKLFF.

The chain combines TRBV15 with TRBJ1-4; TRBD1 matches 10 bases. Germline trimming cut 3 bases from V and 6 bases from J; bases unmatched to any gene: 4. This CDR3 has 15 amino acids. The germline CDR1 and CDR2 sequences are LNHNV and YYDKDF (reference sequence). The CDR3 sequence is CATSSRDRGDEKLFF. The DNA of the CDR3 is TGTGCCACCAGCAGCCGGGACAGGGGAGATGAAAAACTGTTTTTT.

J is TRBJ2-7 and V is TRBV6-1; D is uncertain. The CDR3 consists of 12 residues. Germline V CDR1 and CDR2: MNHNS, SASEGT. Trimming removed 7 bases at V and 0 bases at J, with 7 bases between. The CDR3 is CASTAVSYEQYF. CDR3 coding DNA: TGTGCCAGCACCGCAGTCTCCTACGAGCAGTACTTC.

This clone was detected a few times. The chain combines TRBV5-1 with TRBJ1-1; 7 bases match TRBD1. This CDR3 is built from 15 residues. Germline V gene lookup returns CDR1 SGHRS and CDR2 YFSETQ. The J segment lost 1 base and the V segment lost 3 bases, leaving 6 bases of the junction unmatched. The CDR3 here is CASSSETGQNTEAFF. The CDR3 DNA reads TGCGCCAGCAGCTCTGAGACAGGGCAGAACACTGAAGCTTTCTTT.

This rearrangement joins TRBV27 to TRBJ2-1; a possible D gene is TRBD1 (5 bases). The V gene's germline CDR1 is MNHEY and CDR2 SMNVEV (reference sequence). The CDR3 totals 15 residues. The V end lost 3 bases, the J end lost 0 bases, and 9 bases lay between the germline ends. CDR3 bases: TGTGCCAGCAGTTTCCAGGGAAGCTCCTACAATGAGCAGTTCTTC. Translated, it gives CASSFQGSSYNEQFF.

V usage is TRBV7-6 and J usage is TRBJ1-3; perhaps TRBD1 as D (6 bases). Germline assignment: CDR1 SGHVS and CDR2 FNYEAQ. This CDR3 region has 15 residues. V dropped 6 bases and J dropped 7 bases, with 19 bases sitting between them. The CDR3 DNA sequence: TGTGCCAGCAGTCCGGAGGGGGACGAAAGGAACACCATATATTTT. It yields the protein CASSPEGDERNTIYF.

The V gene is TRBV29-1, the J gene TRBJ2-5, with TRBD1 identical over 7 bases. The CDR3 consists of 12 residues. V gave up 6 bases and J gave up 3 bases; unmatched junction bases: 4. Germline CDR1 reads SQVTM; CDR2 reads ANQGSEA. The DNA of the CDR3 is TGCAGCGTGGGGACAGACAAAGAGACCCAGTACTTC. Protein sequence: CSVGTDKETQYF. Combining the CDR3 with reference TRBV29-1 and TRBJ2-5 gives the whole variable domain SAVISQKPSRDICQRGTSLTIQCQVDSQVTMMFWYRQQPGQSLTLIATANQGSEATYESGFVIDKFPISRPNLTFSTLTVSNMSPEDSSIYLCSVGTDKETQYFGPGTRLLVL.

The V call is TRBV18, the J call TRBJ2-1; 11 positions match TRBD2. J gave up 6 bases and V 6 bases, and 7 bases lay outside the gene matches. Germline CDR1 reads KGHSH; CDR2 reads LQKENI. This CDR3 spans 15 amino acids. The CDR3 nucleotides are TGTGCCAGCTCCCTGCAGGGACTAGCGGCCAATGAGCAGTTCTTC. Protein: CASSLQGLAANEQFF.

The CDR3, as DNA: TGTGCCAGCAGCTCGGACAGGCCGGATCTGTACTTC. Its protein product is CASSSDRPDLYF. The chain uses TRBV7-9 and TRBJ2-7; 7 bases agree with TRBD1. Looked up from germline, CDR1 is SEHNR and CDR2 is FQNEAQ (reference sequence). The CDR3 is 12 residues long. V lost 4 bases and J lost 12; bases outside the gene matches: 9.

V usage is TRBV7-2 and J usage is TRBJ2-2; possible D gene TRBD2, 6 bases. V was clipped by 7 bases and J by 5 bases, with 17 bases between them. Germline values: CDR1 SGHTA, CDR2 FQGNSA. The CDR3 sequence is 15 residues long. The CDR3 sequence: CASTPGRRGTGELFF. CDR3 DNA sequence: TGTGCCAGCACCCCCGGTAGGCGGGGAACCGGGGAGCTGTTTTTT.

The gene calls are TRBV28 and TRBJ2-1; no definite D call. The CDR3 extends over 11 amino acids. Germline V CDR1 and CDR2: MDHEN, SYDVKM. Trimming left V 5 bases short and J 9 bases short, with 8 bases between. DNA for the CDR3: TGTGCCAGCAGTCTGACAATTGAGCAGTTCTTC. It encodes CASSLTIEQFF.

The V gene is TRBV6-5, the J gene TRBJ1-5; no reliable D call. V was trimmed by 2 bases and J by 5 bases, leaving 7 bases between them. This CDR3 comprises 13 residues. Germline CDR1 MNHEY, CDR2 SVGAGI. DNA for the CDR3: TGTGCCAGCAGTTACACCCAGGATCAGCCCCAGCATTTT. It is translated as CASSYTQDQPQHF.

The CDR3 loop is CASSIEQEYPGNTIYF. The DNA for the CDR3 is TGTGCCAGTAGTATTGAACAGGAGTACCCTGGAAACACCATATATTTT. The chain carries TRBV19 and TRBJ1-3, with TRBD1 as a possible D gene (5 bases). CDR1 is LNHDA, CDR2 SQIVND, per germline (reference sequence). Trimming took 3 bases from V and 2 from J, leaving 14 bases between them. The CDR3 contains 16 residues.

The chain couples TRBV11-2 to TRBJ2-7; D unresolved. V lost 9 bases to trimming and J lost 7 bases, with 7 bases between them. CDR3 length: 9 residues. The germline V gene encodes CDR1 SGHAT and CDR2 FQNNGV. The CDR3 sequence: CASPREQYF. CDR3 DNA: TGTGCCAGTCCCCGGGAGCAGTACTTC.

The CDR3 DNA reads as TGTGCCAGCACCGAGGGTGTCGGGGAGCAGTACTTC. Its protein product is CASTEGVGEQYF. The rearrangement joins TRBV6-1 to TRBJ2-7; possible D gene TRBD2, 5 bases. V was shortened by 7 bases and J by 7 bases, with 14 bases between the two germline ends. The CDR3 totals 12 residues. In germline, CDR1 is MNHNS, CDR2 SASEGT.

This chain connects TRBV5-4 to TRBJ1-1; D is perhaps TRBD1 (5 bases). Trimming left V 4 bases short and J 5 bases short, with 18 bases between. The CDR3 contains 15 residues. Germline CDR1 is SGHNT and CDR2 is YYREEE (reference sequence). The CDR3 DNA follows: TGTGCCAGCAGCCAAGAATCTAGGCAGGGTACTGAAGCTTTCTTT. Protein: CASSQESRQGTEAFF.